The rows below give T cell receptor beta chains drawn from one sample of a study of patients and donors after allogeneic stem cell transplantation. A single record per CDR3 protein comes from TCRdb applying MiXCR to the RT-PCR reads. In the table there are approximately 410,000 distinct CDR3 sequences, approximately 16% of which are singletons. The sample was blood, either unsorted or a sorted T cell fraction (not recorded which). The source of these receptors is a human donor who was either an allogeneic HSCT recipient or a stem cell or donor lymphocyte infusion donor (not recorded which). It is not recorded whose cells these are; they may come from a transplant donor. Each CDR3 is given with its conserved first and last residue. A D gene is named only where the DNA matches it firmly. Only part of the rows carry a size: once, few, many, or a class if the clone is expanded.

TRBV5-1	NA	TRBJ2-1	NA	TGCGCCAGTGGGTTTTACTCCTACAATGAGCAGTTCTTC	CASGFYSYNEQFF
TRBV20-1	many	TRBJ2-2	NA	TGCAGTGTTACCGACGAGGGCACCGGGGAGCTGTTTTTT	CSVTDEGTGELFF
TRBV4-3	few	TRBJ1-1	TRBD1	TGCGCCAGCAGCCATGACAGGGGGCTCACTGAAGCTTTCTTT	CASSHDRGLTEAFF
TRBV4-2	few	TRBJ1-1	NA	TGTGCCAGCAGCCAAGTTCAGAGCACTGAAGCTTTCTTT	CASSQVQSTEAFF
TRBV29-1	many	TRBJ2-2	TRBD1	TGCAGCGTTGGGGCTAGGACAGGGGTGAACACCGGGGAGCTGTTTTTT	CSVGARTGVNTGELFF
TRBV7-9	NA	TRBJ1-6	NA	TGTGCCAGCAGCTACCGCGCCGGGTCCTATAATTCACCCCTCCACTTT	CASSYRAGSYNSPLHF
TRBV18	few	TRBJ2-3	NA	TGTGCCAGCTCAGCCCCACAGGCCCAAACAGATACGCAGTATTTT	CASSAPQAQTDTQYF
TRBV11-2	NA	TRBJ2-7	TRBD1	TGTGCCAGCAGCCGTCTGGGACAGGAATACTCCTACGAGCAGTACTTC	CASSRLGQEYSYEQYF
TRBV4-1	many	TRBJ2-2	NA	TGCGCCAGCAGCCATGGGGGGGACAGTCAATTCGGGGAGCTGTTTTTT	CASSHGGDSQFGELFF
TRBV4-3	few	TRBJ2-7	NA	TGCGCCAGCAGCCAAGAAGGCCGGGGAAAGTACGAGCAGTACTTC	CASSQEGRGKYEQYF
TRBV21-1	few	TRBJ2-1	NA	TGTGCCAGCAGCAAGGGGGCTAGCGGGGTTTCCTACAATGAGCAGTTCTTC	CASSKGASGVSYNEQFF
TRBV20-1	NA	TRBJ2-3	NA	TGCAGTTCCTCTATACCCGAAACTTACACAGATACGCAGTATTTT	CSSSIPETYTDTQYF
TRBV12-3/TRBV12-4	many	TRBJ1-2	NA	TGTGCCAGCAGTTTCCAGGCTGACTATGGCTACACCTTC	CASSFQADYGYTF
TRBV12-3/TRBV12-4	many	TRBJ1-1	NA	TGTGCCAGCAGTATAACTCCGAGCACTGAAGCTTTCTTT	CASSITPSTEAFF
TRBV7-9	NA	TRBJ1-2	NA	TGTGCCAGCAGCTTAGACAACCATGGCTACACCTTC	CASSLDNHGYTF
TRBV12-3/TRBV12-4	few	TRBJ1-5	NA	TGTGCCAGCCGGAGTATGGGCAATCAGCCCCAGCATTTT	CASRSMGNQPQHF
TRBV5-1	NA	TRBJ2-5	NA	TGCGCCAGCAGCGGGGAGTCGCGGGGACAAGAGACCCAGTACTTC	CASSGESRGQETQYF
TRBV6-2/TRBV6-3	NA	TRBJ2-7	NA	TGTGCCAGCACCCCAACTCGGGCCTACGAGCAGTACTTC	CASTPTRAYEQYF
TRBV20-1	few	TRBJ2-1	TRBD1	TGCAGTGCTAGCCCCTTGACAGGGTCCTCCTACAATGAGCAGTTCTTC	CSASPLTGSSYNEQFF
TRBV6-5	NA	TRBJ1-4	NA	TGTGCCAGCAGTTACTCATGGGGGCACGGTAATGAAAAACTGTTTTTT	CASSYSWGHGNEKLFF
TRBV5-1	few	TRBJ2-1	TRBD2	TGCGCCAGCTGGACTAGCGGAAACAATGAGCAGTTCTTC	CASWTSGNNEQFF
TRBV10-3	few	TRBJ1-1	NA	TGTGCCATCAGTGTTTGGGAAGGGACTGAAGCTTTCTTT	CAISVWEGTEAFF
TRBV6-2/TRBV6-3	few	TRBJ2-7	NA	TGTGCCACCCATACGGAACGGGCATTCTACGAGCAGTACTTC	CATHTERAFYEQYF
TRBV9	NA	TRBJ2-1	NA	TGTGCCAGCAGCGCTACCGAAGGAGGAGGGCCAGCGGATGAGCAGTTCTTC	CASSATEGGGPADEQFF
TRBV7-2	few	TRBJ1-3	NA	TGTGCCAGCAGCCCCGGACAGCCAGGAAACACCATATATTTT	CASSPGQPGNTIYF
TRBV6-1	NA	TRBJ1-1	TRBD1	TGTGCCAGCAGGGGACAGCACCAAGCTTTCTTT	CASRGQHQAFF
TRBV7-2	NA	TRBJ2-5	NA	TGTGCCAGCAGCTTAAATTCGGGGGCAGGTCAAGAGACCCAGTACTTC	CASSLNSGAGQETQYF
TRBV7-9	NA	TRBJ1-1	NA	TGTGCCAGCAGCTTACCCTCATTCTCTATGAACACTGAAGCTTTCTTT	CASSLPSFSMNTEAFF
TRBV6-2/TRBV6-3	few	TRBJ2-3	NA	TGTGCCAGCAGTCGTAACACAGATACGCAGTATTTT	CASSRNTDTQYF
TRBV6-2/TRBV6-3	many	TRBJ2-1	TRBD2	TGTGCCAGCAGTTCCCTGGGACTAGCGGACGTCTACAATGAGCAGTTCTTC	CASSSLGLADVYNEQFF
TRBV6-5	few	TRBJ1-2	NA	TGTGCCAGCAGTTATTCAGAGGGGTTCTATGGCTACACCTTC	CASSYSEGFYGYTF
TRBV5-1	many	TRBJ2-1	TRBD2	TGCGCCAGCAGCTGGGGGGGACTAGCGCCTTCCTACAATGAGCAGTTCTTC	CASSWGGLAPSYNEQFF
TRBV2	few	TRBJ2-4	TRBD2	TGTGCCAGCAGTGAATCTAGCGGGGGAAAAAACATTCAGTACTTC	CASSESSGGKNIQYF
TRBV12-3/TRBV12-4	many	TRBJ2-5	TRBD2	TGTGCCAGCAGTTTGAGGACTAGCGGGAGTCAAGAGACCCAGTACTTC	CASSLRTSGSQETQYF
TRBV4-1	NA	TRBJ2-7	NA	TGCGCCAGCAGCCAATCTTCGACCTACTCCTACGAGCAGTACTTC	CASSQSSTYSYEQYF
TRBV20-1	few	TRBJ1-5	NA	TGCAGTGCTAGAGGCCCGGGACAACTCAATCAGCCCCAGCATTTT	CSARGPGQLNQPQHF
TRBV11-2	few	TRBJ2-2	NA	TGTGCCAGCAGCCAAGGACTCAGGGCCGGGGAGCTGTTTTTT	CASSQGLRAGELFF
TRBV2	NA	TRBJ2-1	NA	TGTGCCAGCAGTGAAATTCAGGTGGGGAATGAGCAGTTCTTC	CASSEIQVGNEQFF
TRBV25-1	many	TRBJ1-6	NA	TGTGCCAGCGGCCTCGGGGGATTTTCACCCCTCCACTTT	CASGLGGFSPLHF
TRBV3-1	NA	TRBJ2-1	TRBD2	TGTGCCAGCAGCCAAGATCAAGGGTGGCTAGCGGGGGACAATGAGCAGTTCTTC	CASSQDQGWLAGDNEQFF
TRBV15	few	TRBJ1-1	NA	TGTGCCACCAGCAGGTTGGGGGAGAACACTGAAGCTTTCTTT	CATSRLGENTEAFF
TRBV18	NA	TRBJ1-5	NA	TGTGCCAGCTCCCTCGGGAGGGGGGATAATCAGCCCCAGCATTTT	CASSLGRGDNQPQHF
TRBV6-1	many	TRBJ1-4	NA	TGTGCCAGCAGTACCCCATCAGGAGCAACTAATGAAAAACTGTTTTTT	CASSTPSGATNEKLFF
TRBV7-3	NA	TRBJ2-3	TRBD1	TGTGCCAGCAGCTCAGGGGGCGTGACAGATACGCAGTATTTT	CASSSGGVTDTQYF
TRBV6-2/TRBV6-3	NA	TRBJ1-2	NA	TGTGCCAGTCGAGGCGGAGTATTGGGCTACACCTTC	CASRGGVLGYTF